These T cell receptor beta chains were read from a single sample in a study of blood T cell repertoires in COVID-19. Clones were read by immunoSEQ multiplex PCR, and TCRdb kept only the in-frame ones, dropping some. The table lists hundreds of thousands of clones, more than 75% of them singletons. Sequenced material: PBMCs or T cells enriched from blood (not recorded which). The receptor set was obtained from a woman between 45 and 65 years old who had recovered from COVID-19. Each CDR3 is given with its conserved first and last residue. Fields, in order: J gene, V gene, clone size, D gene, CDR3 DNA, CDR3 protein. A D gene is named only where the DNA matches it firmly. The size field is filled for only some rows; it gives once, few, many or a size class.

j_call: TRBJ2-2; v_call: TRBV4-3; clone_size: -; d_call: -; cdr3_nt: TGCGCCAGCAGCCAAGATCCTAACGCCGGGGAGCTGTTTTTT; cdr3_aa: CASSQDPNAGELFF
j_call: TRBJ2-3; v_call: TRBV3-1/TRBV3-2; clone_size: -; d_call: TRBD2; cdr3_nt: TGTGCCAGCAGCCAAGCCTTAACTCCGGGACTAGCGGAGGAATCTGGTACGCAGTATTTT; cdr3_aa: CASSQALTPGLAEESGTQYF
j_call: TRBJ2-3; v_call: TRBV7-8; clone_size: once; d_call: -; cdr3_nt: TGTGCCAGCAGCCTCAGGGTTTCCACAGATACGCAGTATTTT; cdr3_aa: CASSLRVSTDTQYF
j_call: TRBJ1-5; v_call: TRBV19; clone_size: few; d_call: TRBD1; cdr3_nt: TGTGCCAGTACCCAAGGGACAGGGGGAAATCAGCCCCAGCATTTT; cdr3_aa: CASTQGTGGNQPQHF
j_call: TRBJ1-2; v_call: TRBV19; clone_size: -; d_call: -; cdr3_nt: TGTGCCAGTAGTATACAGGGAACTAACTATGGCTACACCTTC; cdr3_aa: CASSIQGTNYGYTF
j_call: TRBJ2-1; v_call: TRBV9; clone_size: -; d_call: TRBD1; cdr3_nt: TGTGCCAGCAGCGTAGTCTCCGGGACAGAGGAGTTCTTC; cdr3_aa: CASSVVSGTEEFF
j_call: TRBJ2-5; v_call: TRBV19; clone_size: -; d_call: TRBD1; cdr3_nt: TGTGCCAGTAGTATCAGGACAGGGGGCGCGGCTTTGGAGACCCAGTACTTC; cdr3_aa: CASSIRTGGAALETQYF
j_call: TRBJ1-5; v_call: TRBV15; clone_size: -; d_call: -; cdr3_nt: TGTGCCACCAGCAGACAGAATCAGCCCCAGCATTTT; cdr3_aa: CATSRQNQPQHF
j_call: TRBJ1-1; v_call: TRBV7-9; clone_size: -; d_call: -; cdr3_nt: TGTGCCAGCAGCTTATGGAGCATGAACACTGAAGCTTTCTTT; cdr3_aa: CASSLWSMNTEAFF
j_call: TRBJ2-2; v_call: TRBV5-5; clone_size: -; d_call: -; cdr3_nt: TGTGCCAGCAGCTTGGTAGGGGCCACCGGGGAGCTGTTTTTT; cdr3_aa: CASSLVGATGELFF
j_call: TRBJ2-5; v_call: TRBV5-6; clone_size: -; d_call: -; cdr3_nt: TGTGCCAGCAGCTTGGCCCGGGTAGCGACGGGAGTGGAGACCCAGTACTTC; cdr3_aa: CASSLARVATGVETQYF
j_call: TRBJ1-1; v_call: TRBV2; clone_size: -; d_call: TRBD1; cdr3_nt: TGTGCCAGCACCACCAGGGGGCACATGAACACTGAAGCTTTCTTT; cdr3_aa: CASTTRGHMNTEAFF
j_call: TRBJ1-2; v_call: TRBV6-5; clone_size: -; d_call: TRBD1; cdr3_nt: TGTGCCAGCAGTTACTCGAGTAGGACAGGGGCTGGTGGCTACACCTTC; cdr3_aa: CASSYSSRTGAGGYTF
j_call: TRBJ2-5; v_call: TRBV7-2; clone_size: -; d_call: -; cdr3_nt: TGTGCCAGCAGCTCGATACTAATGGAGACCCAGTACTTC; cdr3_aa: CASSSILMETQYF
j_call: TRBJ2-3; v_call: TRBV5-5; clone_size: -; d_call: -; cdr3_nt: TGTGCCAGCAGCCTTCCAAAGCGGAGCACAGATACGCAGTATTTT; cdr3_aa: CASSLPKRSTDTQYF
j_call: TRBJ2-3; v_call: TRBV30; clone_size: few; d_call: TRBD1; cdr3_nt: TGTGCCTGGGAGGAGGGGACAGGAGGGGCAGATACGCAGTATTTT; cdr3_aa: CAWEEGTGGADTQYF
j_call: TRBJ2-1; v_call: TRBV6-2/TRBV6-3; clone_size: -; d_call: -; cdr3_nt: TGTGCCAGCAGTTACCTTCAGGGAGGGGGCAATGAGCAGTTCTTC; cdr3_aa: CASSYLQGGGNEQFF
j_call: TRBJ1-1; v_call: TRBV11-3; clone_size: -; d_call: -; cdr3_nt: TGTGCCAGCAGCTTAGGATCCAGGGTTTCTGACACTGAAGCTTTCTTT; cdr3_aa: CASSLGSRVSDTEAFF
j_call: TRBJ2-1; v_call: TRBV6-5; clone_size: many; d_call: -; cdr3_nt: TGTGCCAGCAGTTACTCGGTGGGGGCGCGTTACAATGAGCAGTTCTTC; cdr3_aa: CASSYSVGARYNEQFF
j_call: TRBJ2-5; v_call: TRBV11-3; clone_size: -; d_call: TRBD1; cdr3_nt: TGTGCCAGCAGCTTAGGTACAGGGGGAGAGACCCAGTACTTC; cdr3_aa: CASSLGTGGETQYF
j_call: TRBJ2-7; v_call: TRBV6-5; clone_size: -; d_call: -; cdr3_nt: TGTGCCAGCACCAGCAGGGGGGCCTCCTACGAGCAGTACTTC; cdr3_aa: CASTSRGASYEQYF
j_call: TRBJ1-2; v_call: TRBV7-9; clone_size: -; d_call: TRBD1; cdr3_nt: TGTGCCAGCAGCTCCTGGGACAGCTATGGCTACACCTTC; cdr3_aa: CASSSWDSYGYTF
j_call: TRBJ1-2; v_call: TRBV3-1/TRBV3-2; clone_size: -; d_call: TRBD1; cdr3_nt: TGTGCCAGCAGCCCGACAGGGGGTACTAACTATGGCTACACCTTC; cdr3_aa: CASSPTGGTNYGYTF
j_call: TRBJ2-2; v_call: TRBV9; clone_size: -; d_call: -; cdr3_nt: TGTGCCAGCAGCGTAGCGGGGAGTAGTGGCACCGGGGAGCTGTTTTTT; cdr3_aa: CASSVAGSSGTGELFF
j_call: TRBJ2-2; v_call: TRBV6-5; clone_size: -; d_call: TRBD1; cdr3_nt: TGTGCCACCGGACAGGGTGACACCGGGGAGCTGTTTTTT; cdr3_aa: CATGQGDTGELFF
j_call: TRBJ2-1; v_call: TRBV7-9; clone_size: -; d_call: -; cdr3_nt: TGTGCCAGCAGCTCGACACCGAGCTCCTACAATGAGCAGTTCTTC; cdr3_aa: CASSSTPSSYNEQFF
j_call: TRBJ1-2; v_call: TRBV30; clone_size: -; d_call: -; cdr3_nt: TGTGCCTGGAGTGTTGTGGGGCGAGGCTACACCTTC; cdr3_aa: CAWSVVGRGYTF
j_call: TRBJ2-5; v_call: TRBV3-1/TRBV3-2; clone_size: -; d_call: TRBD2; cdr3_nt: TGTGCCAGCAGCCAAGAACGGTGGGCGGGAGTCTTGGAGACCCAGTACTTC; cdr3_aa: CASSQERWAGVLETQYF
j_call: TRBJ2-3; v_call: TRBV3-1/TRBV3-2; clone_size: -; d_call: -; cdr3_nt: TGTGCCAGCAGGATAGAGTCGGGGGACGCAGATACGCAGTATTTT; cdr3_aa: CASRIESGDADTQYF
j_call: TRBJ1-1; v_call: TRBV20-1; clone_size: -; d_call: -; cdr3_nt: TGCAGTGCCCGTATGAACACTGAAGCTTTCTTT; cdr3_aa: CSARMNTEAFF